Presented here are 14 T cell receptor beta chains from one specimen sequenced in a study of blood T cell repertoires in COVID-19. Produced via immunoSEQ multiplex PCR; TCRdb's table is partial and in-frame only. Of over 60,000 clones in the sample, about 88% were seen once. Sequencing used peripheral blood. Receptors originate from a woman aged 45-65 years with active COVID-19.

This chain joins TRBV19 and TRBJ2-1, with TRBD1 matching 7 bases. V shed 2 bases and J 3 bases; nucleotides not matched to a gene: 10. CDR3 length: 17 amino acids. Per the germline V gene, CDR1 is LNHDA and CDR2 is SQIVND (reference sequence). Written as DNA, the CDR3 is TGTGCCAGTAGTATAATCGCCGGCAGGGGGAGCTACAATGAGCAGTTCTTC. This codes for CASSIIAGRGSYNEQFF.

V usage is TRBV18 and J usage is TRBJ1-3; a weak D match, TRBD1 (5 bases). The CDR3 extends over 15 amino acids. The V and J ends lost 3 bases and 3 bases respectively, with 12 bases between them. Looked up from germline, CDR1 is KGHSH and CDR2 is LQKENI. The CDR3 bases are TGTGCCAGCTCACCCAGCCAGGGCCATGGAAACACCATATATTTT. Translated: CASSPSQGHGNTIYF.

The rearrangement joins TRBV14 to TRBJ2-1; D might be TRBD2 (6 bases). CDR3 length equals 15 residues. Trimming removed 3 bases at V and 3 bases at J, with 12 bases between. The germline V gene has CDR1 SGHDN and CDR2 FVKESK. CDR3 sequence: CASSHSGGNYNEQFF. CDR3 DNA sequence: TGTGCCAGCAGCCACAGCGGCGGGAACTACAATGAGCAGTTCTTC.

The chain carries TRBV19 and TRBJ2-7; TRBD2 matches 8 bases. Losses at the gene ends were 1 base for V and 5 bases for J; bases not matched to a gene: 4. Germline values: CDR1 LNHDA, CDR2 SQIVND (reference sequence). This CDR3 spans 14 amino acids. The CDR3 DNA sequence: TGTGCCAGTAGTATAGCCGGGAGGGCCGACGAGCAGTACTTC. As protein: CASSIAGRADEQYF. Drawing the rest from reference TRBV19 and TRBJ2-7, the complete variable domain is DGGITQSPKYLFRKEGQNVTLSCEQNLNHDAMYWYRQDPGQGLRLIYYSQIVNDFQKGDIAEGYSVSREKKESFPLTVTSAQKNPTAFYLCASSIAGRADEQYFGPGTRLTVT.

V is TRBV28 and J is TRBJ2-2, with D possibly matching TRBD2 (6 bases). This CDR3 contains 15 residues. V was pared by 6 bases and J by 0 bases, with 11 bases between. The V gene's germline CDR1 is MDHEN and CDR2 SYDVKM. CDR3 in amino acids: CASRVGGTNTGELFF. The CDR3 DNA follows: TGTGCCAGCAGGGTGGGCGGGACGAACACCGGGGAGCTGTTTTTT.

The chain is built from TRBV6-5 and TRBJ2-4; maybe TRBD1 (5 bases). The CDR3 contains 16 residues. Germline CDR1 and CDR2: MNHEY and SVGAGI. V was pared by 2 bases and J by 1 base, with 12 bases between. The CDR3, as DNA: TGTGCCAGCAGTTACCGGCGTTCAGGGGCCAAAAACATTCAGTACTTC. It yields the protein CASSYRRSGAKNIQYF.

CDR3 sequence reads: CASSIMDNPHSPLHF. CDR3 DNA: TGTGCCAGTAGTATTATGGACAATCCCCATTCACCCCTCCACTTT. The chain couples TRBV19 to TRBJ1-6, with D perhaps TRBD1 (5 bases). The ends were cut back, 3 bases at V and 8 bases at J, with 14 bases in the middle. CDR1 LNHDA and CDR2 SQIVND come from the germline V gene (reference sequence). The CDR3 extends over 15 amino acids.

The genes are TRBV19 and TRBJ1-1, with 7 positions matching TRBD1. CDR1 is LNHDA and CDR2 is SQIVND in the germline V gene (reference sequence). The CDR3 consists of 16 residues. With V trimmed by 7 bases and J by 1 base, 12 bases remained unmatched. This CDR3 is CASIDPGTDKNTEAFF. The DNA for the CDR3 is TGTGCCAGTATCGACCCCGGGACAGACAAGAACACTGAAGCTTTCTTT.

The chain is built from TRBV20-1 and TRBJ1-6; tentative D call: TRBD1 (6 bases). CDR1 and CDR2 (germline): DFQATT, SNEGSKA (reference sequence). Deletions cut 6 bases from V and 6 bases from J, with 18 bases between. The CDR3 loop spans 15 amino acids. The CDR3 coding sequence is TGCAGTGCAAGTCCTGAGGGGGTGTTTAATTCACCCCTCCACTTT. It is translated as CSASPEGVFNSPLHF.

CDR3 in DNA: TGTGCCAGCAGCCCTCAACAGGGGCCGGCTTCACCCCTCCACTTT. Its translation: CASSPQQGPASPLHF. The chain recombines TRBV7-8 with TRBJ1-6, with 7 bases matching TRBD1. From germline, CDR1 is SGHVS and CDR2 FQNEAQ. V lost 5 bases, J lost 9 bases, and 10 bases stayed unmatched. This CDR3 has 15 amino acids.

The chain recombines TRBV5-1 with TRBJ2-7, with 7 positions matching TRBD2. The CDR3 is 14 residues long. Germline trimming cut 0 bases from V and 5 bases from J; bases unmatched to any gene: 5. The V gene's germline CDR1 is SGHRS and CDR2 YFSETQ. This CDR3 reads CASSLEGGPHEQYF. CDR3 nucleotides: TGCGCCAGCAGCTTGGAGGGAGGGCCCCACGAGCAGTACTTC.

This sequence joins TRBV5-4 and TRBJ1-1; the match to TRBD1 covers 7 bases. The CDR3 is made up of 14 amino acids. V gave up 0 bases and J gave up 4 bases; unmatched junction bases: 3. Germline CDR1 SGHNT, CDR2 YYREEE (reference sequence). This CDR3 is CASSLDRGSTEAFF. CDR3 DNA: TGTGCCAGCAGCTTGGACAGGGGTAGCACTGAAGCTTTCTTT.

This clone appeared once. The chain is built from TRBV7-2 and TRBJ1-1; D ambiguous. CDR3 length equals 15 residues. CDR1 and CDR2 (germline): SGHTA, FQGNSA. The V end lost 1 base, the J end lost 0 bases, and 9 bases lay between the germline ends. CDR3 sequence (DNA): TGTGCCAGCAGCTTAGACGCCAGTATGAACACTGAAGCTTTCTTT. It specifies CASSLDASMNTEAFF.

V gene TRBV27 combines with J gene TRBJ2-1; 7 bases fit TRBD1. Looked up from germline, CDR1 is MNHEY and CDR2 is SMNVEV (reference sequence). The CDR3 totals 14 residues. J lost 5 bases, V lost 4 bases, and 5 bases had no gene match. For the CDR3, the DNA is TGTGCCAGCAGTTATACAGGGGTAGACAATGAGCAGTTCTTC. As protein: CASSYTGVDNEQFF.